This is a list of T cell receptor beta chains from one sample in a study of blood T cell repertoires in COVID-19. Using immunoSEQ multiplex PCR, the repertoire was profiled, and TCRdb retains in-frame clones only, with some absent. The table includes about 190,000 clones, roughly 90% detected once. Sequenced: peripheral blood. The source of these receptors is a man over 45 with acute or convalescent COVID-19. The conserved cysteine and the conserved F or W are not part of the CDR3 here.

V gene: TRBV9
J gene: TRBJ1-6
CDR3 length: 13
CDR3 protein: ASSQSSGNDSPLH

V gene: TRBV5-1
J gene: TRBJ2-2
CDR3 length: 14
CDR3 protein: ASSFGRGANTGELF

V gene: TRBV2
J gene: TRBJ2-4
CDR3 length: 13
CDR3 protein: ASSRGDLAKNIQY

V gene: TRBV27
J gene: TRBJ1-4
CDR3 length: 13
CDR3 protein: ASSLSGARWEKLF

V gene: TRBV3-1/TRBV3-2
J gene: TRBJ2-5
CDR3 length: 12
CDR3 protein: ASSQGQARGTQY

V gene: TRBV27
J gene: TRBJ1-1
CDR3 length: 11
CDR3 protein: ASSFGQGLEAF

V gene: TRBV7-2
J gene: TRBJ2-5
CDR3 length: 13
CDR3 protein: ASSLLAGGQETQY

V gene: TRBV29-1
J gene: TRBJ1-1
CDR3 length: 12
CDR3 protein: SVALTGGNTEAF

V gene: TRBV25-1
J gene: TRBJ1-3
CDR3 length: 14
CDR3 protein: ASSLGTGGTGNTIY

V gene: TRBV6-5
J gene: TRBJ1-2
CDR3 length: 12
CDR3 protein: ASSYSGRVNGYT

V gene: TRBV28
J gene: TRBJ2-2
CDR3 length: 14
CDR3 protein: ASSLSAGGMSGELF

V gene: TRBV27
J gene: TRBJ2-3
CDR3 length: 14
CDR3 protein: ASSLSTRTYTDTQY

V gene: TRBV7-3
J gene: TRBJ2-3
CDR3 length: 14
CDR3 protein: ASSLNGGGATDTQY

V gene: TRBV5-8
J gene: TRBJ1-1
CDR3 length: 11
CDR3 protein: ASSLGQGAEAF

V gene: TRBV9
J gene: TRBJ2-2
CDR3 length: 15
CDR3 protein: ASSPTGGPPNTGELF

V gene: TRBV12-3/TRBV12-4
J gene: TRBJ1-2
CDR3 length: 10
CDR3 protein: ASSLREYGYT

V gene: TRBV5-4
J gene: TRBJ1-4
CDR3 length: 12
CDR3 protein: ASSQGTQAEKLF

V gene: TRBV28
J gene: TRBJ1-6
CDR3 length: 14
CDR3 protein: ASSPRTQPQNSPLH

V gene: TRBV6-2/TRBV6-3
J gene: TRBJ1-6
CDR3 length: 14
CDR3 protein: ASSYLGATYNSPLH

V gene: TRBV7-2
J gene: TRBJ2-1
CDR3 length: 16
CDR3 protein: ASSLGPLGAGGYNEQF

V gene: TRBV7-2
J gene: TRBJ2-5
CDR3 length: 12
CDR3 protein: ASSLPGLPSTQY

V gene: TRBV9
J gene: TRBJ2-1
CDR3 length: 14
CDR3 protein: ASSVGESVQYNEQF

V gene: TRBV5-1
J gene: TRBJ1-1
CDR3 length: 12
CDR3 protein: ASSLAIVNTEAF